Here is one T cell receptor beta chain with its context. This sample was included in a study of regulatory T cells in long-lasting Graves disease. Time point noted: persistent/refractory GD, antithyroid drugs over 5 years with positive TRAb. Extracted PBMC RNA gave rise to the TCR library. An endocrinology department in Xi'an, China, supplied the patients. A peripheral blood sample, nine milliliters in volume, was drawn into EDTA tubes. V shed 4 bases, J shed 9 bases, and the junction held 11 bases outside the gene matches. The CDR3 consists of 15 residues. Germline loops: CDR1 SGHDT, CDR2 YYEEEE. The authors built TCR beta libraries using iRepertoire HTBI primers and Arm-PCR of CDR3 regions. TCRdb redid the calling of the multiplex PCR reads with MiXCR, one entry per CDR3 protein. Altogether around 450,000 distinct CDR3 sequences are present, roughly 21% being singletons, with the ten largest covering roughly 7.7%.

V is TRBV5-6 and J is TRBJ2-2; 8 nucleotides match TRBD1. The sample was peripheral blood mononuclear cells (PBMCs), taken when the disease was refractory, from a patient treated with antithyroid drugs. The sequence was obtained from a female donor with Graves disease. The CDR3 DNA is TGTGCCAGCAGCAGAGGACAGGGCTCATTTCGGGAGCTGTTTTTT. Protein sequence: CASSRGQGSFRELFF.